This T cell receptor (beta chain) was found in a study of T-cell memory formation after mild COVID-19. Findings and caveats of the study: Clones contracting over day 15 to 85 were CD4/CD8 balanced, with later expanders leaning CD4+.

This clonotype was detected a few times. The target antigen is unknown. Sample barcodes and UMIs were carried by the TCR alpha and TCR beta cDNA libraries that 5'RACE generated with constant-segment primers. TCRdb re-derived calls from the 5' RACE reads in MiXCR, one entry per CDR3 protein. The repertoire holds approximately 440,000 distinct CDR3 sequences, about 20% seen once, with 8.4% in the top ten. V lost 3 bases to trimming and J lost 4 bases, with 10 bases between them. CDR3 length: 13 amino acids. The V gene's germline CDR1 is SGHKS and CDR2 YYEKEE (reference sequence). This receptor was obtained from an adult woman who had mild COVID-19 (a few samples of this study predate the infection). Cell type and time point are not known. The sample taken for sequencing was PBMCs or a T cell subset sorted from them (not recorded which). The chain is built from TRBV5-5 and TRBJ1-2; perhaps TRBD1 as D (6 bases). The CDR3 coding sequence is TGTGCCAGCAGCTCTGACAGGTCCTATGGCTACACCTTC. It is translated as CASSSDRSYGYTF.